This is a list of T cell receptor beta chains from one sample in a study of cytomegalovirus exposure and HLA in healthy donors. Here immunoSEQ multiplex PCR was the method, and the copy in TCRdb shows in-frame clones only, minus some. The profile covers about 140,000 clones, with under 70% appearing a single time and about 10% taken by the ten largest. Specimen: PBMCs. Every receptor here comes from a man under 40 in good health and CMV-seropositive. Each CDR3 is given with its conserved first and last residue. D genes are given only for firm matches. The size field is filled for only some rows; it gives once, few, many or a size class.

j_gene	abundance	v_gene	len	d_gene	CDR3nt	CDR3aa
TRBJ2-7	.	TRBV9	15	TRBD1	TGTGCCAGCAGCCCAGGGACAGCGACGACCTACGAGCAGTACTTC	CASSPGTATTYEQYF
TRBJ2-7	.	TRBV28	14	TRBD2	TGTGCCAGCAGTTTAAGCGGGAGATTATACGAGCAGTACTTC	CASSLSGRLYEQYF
TRBJ2-7	.	TRBV4-1	18	TRBD2	TGCGCCAGCAGCCAAGTTCCGGGTCGGGAGGTCCCGTCCTACGAGCAGTACTTC	CASSQVPGREVPSYEQYF
TRBJ1-2	.	TRBV19	16	.	TGTGCCAGTAGTACGCTGACCGGGACACTGATCTATGGCTACACCTTC	CASSTLTGTLIYGYTF
TRBJ1-2	.	TRBV7-9	13	.	TGTGCCAGCAGCCTAAGTGCGGGCTATGGCTACACCTTC	CASSLSAGYGYTF
TRBJ2-3	.	TRBV5-4	14	TRBD2	TGTGCCAGCAGCTTGAACGGGAGGCCAGATACGCAGTATTTT	CASSLNGRPDTQYF
TRBJ2-5	.	TRBV11-1	15	TRBD2	TGTGCCAGCAGCGAAACTAGCGGGGTACTCTTGGCCCAGTACTTC	CASSETSGVLLAQYF
TRBJ2-2	few	TRBV7-9	17	.	TGTTCCAGCAGCTTAGTAGGCCGGGACTGGAACACCGGGGAGCTGTTTTTT	CSSSLVGRDWNTGELFF
TRBJ2-5	once	TRBV10-3	13	TRBD2	TGTGCCACACGACTAGCGGCACAAGAGACCCAGTACTTC	CATRLAAQETQYF
TRBJ2-5	.	TRBV19	16	.	TGTGCCAGTAGTAATACAGGGCCAGCGGACCAAGAGACCCAGTACTTC	CASSNTGPADQETQYF
TRBJ1-4	few	TRBV7-6	12	.	TGTGCCAGCAGCTTATCGGGTGAAAAACTGTTTTTT	CASSLSGEKLFF
TRBJ1-2	.	TRBV7-9	16	.	TGTGCCAGCAGCTTAGCCACAGCATATTCCCGATGTGGCTACACCTTC	CASSLATAYSRCGYTF
TRBJ1-5	.	TRBV15	14	.	TGTGCCACCAGCAGAGATCAGAGCAATCAGCCCCAGCATTTT	CATSRDQSNQPQHF
TRBJ1-5	once	TRBV7-8	16	TRBD1	TGTGCCAGCAGCTTACGGACAGGGGGCCCTCCTCAGCCCCAGCATTTT	CASSLRTGGPPQPQHF
TRBJ1-1	.	TRBV1	18	.	TGCACCAGCAGCCAAGAAGGAAAGGGGCTGGTCATTTACACTGAAGCTTTCTTT	CTSSQEGKGLVIYTEAFF
TRBJ2-1	.	TRBV5-6	17	.	TGTGCCAGCAGCTTGGAGTTGTTCGGTCAGGCCTACAATGAGCAGTTCTTC	CASSLELFGQAYNEQFF
TRBJ2-3	.	TRBV6-5	11	.	TGTGCCAGCATGGTAGAGGATACGCAGTATTTT	CASMVEDTQYF
TRBJ2-3	.	TRBV4-2	18	TRBD2	TGTGCCAGCAGCCAGGACCCCCCGGGACTAGCGGGAGGGCTAGCGCAGTATTTT	CASSQDPPGLAGGLAQYF
TRBJ2-5	once	TRBV6-6	14	.	TGTGCCAGCAGTTATGAAGGGGCGCGTGAGACCCAGTACTTC	CASSYEGARETQYF
TRBJ2-3	.	TRBV2	18	TRBD1	TGTGCCAGCAGTGACCCTCGGGGGACAGGGCTGTTTGCAGATACGCAGTATTTT	CASSDPRGTGLFADTQYF
TRBJ2-2	.	TRBV7-7	16	TRBD2	TGTGCTAGCAGCCAGGGACTAGCGGGAGCATCCGGGGAGCTGTTTTTT	CASSQGLAGASGELFF
TRBJ1-5	once	TRBV7-6	15	TRBD1	TGTGCCAGCAGCGCGGGGACAGGGCTCTATCAGCCCCAGCATTTT	CASSAGTGLYQPQHF
TRBJ2-6	.	TRBV18	16	.	TGTGCCAGCTCACCACTTGAGCCCCCCGGGGCCAACGTCCTGACTTTC	CASSPLEPPGANVLTF
TRBJ2-7	once	TRBV27	13	.	TGTGCCAGCGCACCCCACGGCGACTACGAGCAGTACTTC	CASAPHGDYEQYF
TRBJ2-3	.	TRBV5-4	15	TRBD1	TGTGCCAGCAGCTCCAGGGGGTTCCTCAGAGATACGCAGTATTTT	CASSSRGFLRDTQYF
TRBJ1-2	.	TRBV6-5	14	.	TGTGCCAGCAGCCAACCGACAGCCAACTATGGCTACACCTTC	CASSQPTANYGYTF
TRBJ2-3	.	TRBV7-9	11	.	TGTGCCAGCAGCTCATCAGATACGCAGTATTTT	CASSSSDTQYF
TRBJ2-1	.	TRBV15	17	.	TGTGCCACCAGCAGAGATCGGGACTTTCTAGCCTACAATGAGCAGTTCTTC	CATSRDRDFLAYNEQFF
TRBJ2-5	.	TRBV15	13	TRBD1	TGTGCCACCAGCAGAGACAGGGGGGAGACCCAGTACTTC	CATSRDRGETQYF
TRBJ1-4	.	TRBV7-2	14	.	TGTGCCAGCAGTTCGGGGAAGGGTGCGGAAAAACTGTTTTTT	CASSSGKGAEKLFF
TRBJ1-3	.	TRBV9	16	TRBD1	TGTGCCAGCAGCGTCGGCCCTGGGACAGGAGGAAACACCATATATTTT	CASSVGPGTGGNTIYF
TRBJ1-1	once	TRBV13	14	TRBD1	TGTGCCAGCAGCCGCCTGGACAGGGGCGCTGAAGCTTTCTTT	CASSRLDRGAEAFF
TRBJ2-7	few	TRBV5-6	14	TRBD1	TGTGCCAGCAGCCTAAGACAGGGATCCTACGAGCAGTACTTC	CASSLRQGSYEQYF
TRBJ1-6	.	TRBV6-5	15	.	TGTGCCAGCAGTTACTCTGCGGCCGGGGGATCACCCCTCCACTTT	CASSYSAAGGSPLHF
TRBJ2-1	few	TRBV7-3	19	TRBD2	TGTGCCAGCAGCTTAATGGGACTAGCGGGAGTTGGGTCAGGCAATGAGCAGTTCTTC	CASSLMGLAGVGSGNEQFF
TRBJ2-3	.	TRBV7-9	16	TRBD2	TGTGCCAGCGTCCGATGGGGTAGCGGGAGGTCAGATACGCAGTATTTT	CASVRWGSGRSDTQYF
TRBJ2-5	.	TRBV5-5	16	TRBD2	TGTGCCAGCAGCTTCGGAGTAGCGGGAGGAATGGAGACCCAGTACTTC	CASSFGVAGGMETQYF
TRBJ1-3	.	TRBV5-1	16	.	TGCGCCAGCAGCCGATCACCGACAGACTCTGGAAACACCATATATTTT	CASSRSPTDSGNTIYF
TRBJ2-5	.	TRBV7-6	16	.	TGTGCCAGCAGCTTGGGCCCTGAGGCGGGACAAGAGACCCAGTACTTC	CASSLGPEAGQETQYF
TRBJ1-5	.	TRBV28	17	TRBD1	TGTGCCAGCAGAAATCCGGGACAGGTTACCGAAAATCAGCCCCAGCATTTT	CASRNPGQVTENQPQHF
TRBJ1-2	once	TRBV6-5	15	TRBD1	TGTGCCAGCAGTTACTCGAGGGGGCGCGGCTATGGCTACACCTTC	CASSYSRGRGYGYTF
TRBJ1-3	.	TRBV29-1	12	.	TGCAGCGTTCGGGACTCTGGAAACACCATATATTTT	CSVRDSGNTIYF
TRBJ1-2	.	TRBV30	14	.	TGTGCCTGGAGTAGGCAGGGCTGGGACTATGGCTACACCTTC	CAWSRQGWDYGYTF
TRBJ1-1	.	TRBV6-6	15	.	TGTGCCAGCACTCCTACGGGGGGCCGCCACACTGAAGCTTTCTTT	CASTPTGGRHTEAFF
TRBJ2-1	.	TRBV7-9	16	TRBD2	TGTGCCAGCAGCTTAGCTCGGTTAGCGGGAGGAAATGAGCAGTTCTTC	CASSLARLAGGNEQFF
TRBJ2-5	few	TRBV7-8	15	.	TGTGCCAGCAGCCAGACGGAACGGGAGCAAGAGACCCAGTACTTC	CASSQTEREQETQYF
TRBJ1-5	.	TRBV30	13	.	TGTGCCTGGAGTTCAAGGGGTCTCCAGCCCCAGCATTTT	CAWSSRGLQPQHF
TRBJ2-7	.	TRBV11-2	14	.	TGTGCCAGCAGCTTAGGGCGGCAGGGCTACGAGCAGTACTTC	CASSLGRQGYEQYF
TRBJ2-1	few	TRBV27	13	.	TGTGCCAGCAGTTATCTCGGTTACAATGAGCAGTTCTTC	CASSYLGYNEQFF
TRBJ1-1	once	TRBV4-1	16	.	TGCGCCAGCAGTCTTTTCGGCTCAGGAGGAGGGACTGAAGCTTTCTTT	CASSLFGSGGGTEAFF
TRBJ2-1	.	TRBV5-4	14	TRBD1	TGTGCCAGCAGCCAACCGGGACAGGGAAATGAGCAGTTCTTC	CASSQPGQGNEQFF
TRBJ2-7	few	TRBV2	14	.	TGTGCCATCTTCTCCGGGACAACCTCCTACGAGCAGTACTTC	CAIFSGTTSYEQYF
TRBJ2-1	.	TRBV5-1	15	TRBD2	TGCGCCAGCAGCTTTAGCGGGGGCCCCTACAATGAGCAGTTCTTC	CASSFSGGPYNEQFF
TRBJ2-7	.	TRBV25-1	13	TRBD1	TGTGCCAGCAGCCCAGGGGGCATATACGAGCAGTACTTC	CASSPGGIYEQYF